Sequencing of this T cell receptor beta chain was carried out in a study of siplizumab effects on memory and regulatory T cells. Data came from immunoSEQ multiplex PCR; TCRdb stores just in-frame clones and leaves some out. The table records 45,000 to 60,000 clones, over 75% of them present only once. Among a few donor pairs, the unstimulated naive, memory, effector memory and TEMRA subsets underwent sequencing. Notes on this clone: Its antigen remains unidentified.

The study's findings and limits: Apparently more diverse than memory cells, naive T cells also seemed major alloresponse contributors.

This CDR3 is built from 13 residues. From germline, CDR1 is LGHNT and CDR2 FRNRAP. V lost 6 bases and J lost 6; bases outside the gene matches: 4. This sequence was found in a human donor in good health. The specimen was naive CD8+ T cells sorted from blood. The chain joins TRBV12-5 to TRBJ2-1; 8 bases are a match to TRBD2. CDR3 loop: CASGLSGSNEQFF. In DNA form, the CDR3 reads TGTGCTAGTGGGCTCAGCGGGAGCAATGAGCAGTTCTTC.